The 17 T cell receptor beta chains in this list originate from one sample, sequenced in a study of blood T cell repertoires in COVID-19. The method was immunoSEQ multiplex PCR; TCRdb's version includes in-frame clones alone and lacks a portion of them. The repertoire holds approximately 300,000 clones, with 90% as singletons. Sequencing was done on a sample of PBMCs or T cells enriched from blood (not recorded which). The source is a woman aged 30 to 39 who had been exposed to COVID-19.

DNA of the CDR3: TGTGCCAGCAGCCAAAAGGCGGGGGGGAACACTGAAGCTTTCTTT. It is translated as CASSQKAGGNTEAFF. The rearrangement uses TRBV16 and TRBJ1-1, with a possible D match to TRBD1 (5 bases). Trimming left V 2 bases short and J 1 base short, with 11 bases between. Germline CDR1 is KGHSY and CDR2 is FQNENV. The CDR3 loop spans 15 amino acids.

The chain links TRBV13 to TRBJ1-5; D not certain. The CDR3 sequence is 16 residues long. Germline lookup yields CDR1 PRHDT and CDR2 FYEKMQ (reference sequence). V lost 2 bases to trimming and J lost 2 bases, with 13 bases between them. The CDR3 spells CASSLNGVLGNQPQHF. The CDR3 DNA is TGTGCCAGCAGCTTAAACGGTGTTTTGGGCAATCAGCCCCAGCATTTT.

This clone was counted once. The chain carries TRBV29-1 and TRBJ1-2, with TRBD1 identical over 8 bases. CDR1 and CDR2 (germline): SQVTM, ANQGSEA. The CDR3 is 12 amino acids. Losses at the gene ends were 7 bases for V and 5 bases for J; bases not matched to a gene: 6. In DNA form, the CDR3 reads TGCAGCGATTCCCAGGGGGCATATGGCTACACCTTC. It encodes CSDSQGAYGYTF.

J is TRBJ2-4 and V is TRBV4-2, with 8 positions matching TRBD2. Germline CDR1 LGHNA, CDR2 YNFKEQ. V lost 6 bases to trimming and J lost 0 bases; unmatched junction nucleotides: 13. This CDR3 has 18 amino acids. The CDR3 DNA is TGTGCCAGCAGGCCGGGGGGGATTGCTCCATCAGCCAAAAACATTCAGTACTTC. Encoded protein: CASRPGGIAPSAKNIQYF.

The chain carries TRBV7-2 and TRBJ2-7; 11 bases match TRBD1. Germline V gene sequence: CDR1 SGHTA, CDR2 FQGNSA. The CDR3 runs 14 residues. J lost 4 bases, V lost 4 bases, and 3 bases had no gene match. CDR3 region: CASSYGTGGYEQYF. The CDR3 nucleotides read TGTGCCAGCAGCTACGGGACAGGGGGTTACGAGCAGTACTTC.

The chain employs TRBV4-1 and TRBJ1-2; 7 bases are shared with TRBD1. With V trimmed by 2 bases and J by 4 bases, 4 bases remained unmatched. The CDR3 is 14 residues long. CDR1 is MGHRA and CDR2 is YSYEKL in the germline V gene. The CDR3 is CASSQLTGTYGYTF. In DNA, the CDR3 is TGCGCCAGCAGCCAACTGACAGGGACCTATGGCTACACCTTC.

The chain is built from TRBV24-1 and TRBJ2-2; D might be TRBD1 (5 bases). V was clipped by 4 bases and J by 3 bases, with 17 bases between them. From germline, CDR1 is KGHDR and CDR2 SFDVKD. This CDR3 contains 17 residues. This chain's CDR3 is CATSDPRQGDHTGELFF. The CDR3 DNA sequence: TGTGCCACCAGTGACCCGAGGCAGGGTGATCACACCGGGGAGCTGTTTTTT.

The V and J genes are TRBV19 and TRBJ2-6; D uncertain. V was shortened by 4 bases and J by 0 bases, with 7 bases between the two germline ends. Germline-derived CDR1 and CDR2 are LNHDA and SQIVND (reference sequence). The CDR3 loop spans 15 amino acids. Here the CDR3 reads CASSTYYSGANVLTF. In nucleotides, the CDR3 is TGTGCCAGTAGTACGTACTACTCTGGGGCCAACGTCCTGACTTTC.

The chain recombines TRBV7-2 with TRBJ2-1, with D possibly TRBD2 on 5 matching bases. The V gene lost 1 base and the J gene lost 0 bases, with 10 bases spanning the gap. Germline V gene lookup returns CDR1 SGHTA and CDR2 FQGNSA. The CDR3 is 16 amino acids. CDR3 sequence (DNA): TGTGCCAGCAGCTTAGATCCGGGGAGCTCCTACAATGAGCAGTTCTTC. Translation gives CASSLDPGSSYNEQFF.

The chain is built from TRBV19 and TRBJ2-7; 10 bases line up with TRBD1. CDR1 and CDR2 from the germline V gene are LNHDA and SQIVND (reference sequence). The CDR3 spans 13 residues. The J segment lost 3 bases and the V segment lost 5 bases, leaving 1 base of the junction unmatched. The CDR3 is CASSWTGGYEQYF. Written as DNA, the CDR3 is TGTGCCAGTAGTTGGACAGGGGGCTACGAGCAGTACTTC.

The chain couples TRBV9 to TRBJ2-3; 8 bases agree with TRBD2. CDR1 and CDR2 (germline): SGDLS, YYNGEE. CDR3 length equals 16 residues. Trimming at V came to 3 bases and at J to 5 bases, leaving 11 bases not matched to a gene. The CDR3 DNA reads TGTGCCAGCAGCGCCAGCGGGGGAGGTAGGGGAGATACGCAGTATTTT. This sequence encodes CASSASGGGRGDTQYF.

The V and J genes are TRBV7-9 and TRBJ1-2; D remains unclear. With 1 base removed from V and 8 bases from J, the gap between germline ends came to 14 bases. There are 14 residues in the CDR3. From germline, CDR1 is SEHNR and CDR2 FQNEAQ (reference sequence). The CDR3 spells CASSLEGVTGGYTF. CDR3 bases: TGTGCCAGCAGCTTAGAGGGCGTGACGGGAGGCTACACCTTC.

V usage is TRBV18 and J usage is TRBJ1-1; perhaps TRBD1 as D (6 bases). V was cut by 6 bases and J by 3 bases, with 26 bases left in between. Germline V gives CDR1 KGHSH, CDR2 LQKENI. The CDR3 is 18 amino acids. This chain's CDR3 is CASSLGYRQVGHYTEAFF. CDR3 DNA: TGTGCCAGCTCCCTGGGATACAGACAGGTTGGGCATTACACTGAAGCTTTCTTT.

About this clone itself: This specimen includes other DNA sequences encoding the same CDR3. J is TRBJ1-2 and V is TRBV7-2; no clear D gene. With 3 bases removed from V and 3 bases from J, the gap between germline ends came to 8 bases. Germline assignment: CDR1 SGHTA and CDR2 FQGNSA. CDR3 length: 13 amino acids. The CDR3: CASSLGRDYGYTF. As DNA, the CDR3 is TGTGCCAGCAGCTTGGGCAGAGACTATGGCTACACCTTC.

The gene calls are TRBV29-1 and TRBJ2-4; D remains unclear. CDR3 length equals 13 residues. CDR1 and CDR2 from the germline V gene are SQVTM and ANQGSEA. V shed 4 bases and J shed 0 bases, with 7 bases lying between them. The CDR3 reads CSVVEIAKNIQYF. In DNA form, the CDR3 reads TGCAGCGTTGTTGAGATAGCCAAAAACATTCAGTACTTC.

CDR3 in DNA: TGTGCCAGCAGTCCCCTAGCGGGACGAAGACGCACAGATACGCAGTATTTT. Translating it yields CASSPLAGRRRTDTQYF. The gene calls are TRBV6-2 or TRBV6-3 and TRBJ2-3; 9 bases match TRBD2. J lost 1 base, V lost 5 bases, and 10 bases had no gene match. This CDR3 contains 17 residues. CDR1 and CDR2 from the germline V gene are MNHEY and SVGEGT.

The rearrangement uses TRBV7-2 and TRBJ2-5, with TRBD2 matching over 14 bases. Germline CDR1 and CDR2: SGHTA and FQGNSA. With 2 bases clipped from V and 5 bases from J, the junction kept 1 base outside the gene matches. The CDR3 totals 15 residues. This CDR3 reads CASSLWTSGGETQYF. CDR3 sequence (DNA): TGTGCCAGCAGCTTATGGACTAGCGGGGGGGAGACCCAGTACTTC.